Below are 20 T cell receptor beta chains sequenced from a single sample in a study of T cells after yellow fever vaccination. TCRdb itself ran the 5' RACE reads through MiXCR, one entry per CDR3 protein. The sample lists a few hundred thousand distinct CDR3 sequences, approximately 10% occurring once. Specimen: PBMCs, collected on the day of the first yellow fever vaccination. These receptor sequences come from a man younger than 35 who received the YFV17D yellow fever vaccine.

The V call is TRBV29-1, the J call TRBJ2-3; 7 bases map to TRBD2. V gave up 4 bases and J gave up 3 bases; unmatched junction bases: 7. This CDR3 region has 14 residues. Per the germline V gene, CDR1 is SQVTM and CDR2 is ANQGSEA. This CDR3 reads CSVVTSGATDTQYF. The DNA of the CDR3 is TGCAGCGTTGTGACCAGCGGGGCGACAGATACGCAGTATTTT.

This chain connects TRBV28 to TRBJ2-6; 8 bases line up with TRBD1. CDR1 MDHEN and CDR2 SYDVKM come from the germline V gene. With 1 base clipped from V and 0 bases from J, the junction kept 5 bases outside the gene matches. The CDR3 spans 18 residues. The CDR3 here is CASSLSGTGRSGANVLTF. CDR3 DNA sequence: TGTGCCAGCAGTTTATCTGGGACAGGCCGCTCTGGGGCCAACGTCCTGACTTTC.

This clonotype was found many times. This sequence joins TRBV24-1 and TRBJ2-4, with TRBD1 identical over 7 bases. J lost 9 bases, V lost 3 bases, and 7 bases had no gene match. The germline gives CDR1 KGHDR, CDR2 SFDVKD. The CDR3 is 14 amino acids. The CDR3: CATSDARDSTIQYF. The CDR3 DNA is TGTGCCACCAGTGATGCCCGGGACAGTACCATTCAGTACTTC.

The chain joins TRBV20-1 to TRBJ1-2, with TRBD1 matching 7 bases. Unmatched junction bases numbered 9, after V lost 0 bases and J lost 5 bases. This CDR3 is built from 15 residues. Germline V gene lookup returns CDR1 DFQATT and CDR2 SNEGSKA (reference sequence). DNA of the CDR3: TGCAGTGCTAGAGATTTCACAGGGGAGCTTTATGGCTACACCTTC. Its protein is CSARDFTGELYGYTF.

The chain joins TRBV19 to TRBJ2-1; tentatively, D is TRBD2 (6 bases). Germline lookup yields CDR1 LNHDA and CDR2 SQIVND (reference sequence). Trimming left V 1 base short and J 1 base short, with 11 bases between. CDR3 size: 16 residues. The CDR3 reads CASSIGGGGSYNEQFF. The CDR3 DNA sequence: TGTGCCAGTAGTATAGGGGGAGGAGGTTCCTACAATGAGCAGTTCTTC.

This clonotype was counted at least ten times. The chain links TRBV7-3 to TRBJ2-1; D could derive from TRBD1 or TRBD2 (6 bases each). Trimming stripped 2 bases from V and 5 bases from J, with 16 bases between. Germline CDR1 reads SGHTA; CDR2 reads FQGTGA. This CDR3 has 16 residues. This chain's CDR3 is CASSLVGGGENNEQFF. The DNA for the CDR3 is TGTGCCAGCAGCTTAGTTGGGGGCGGGGAGAACAATGAGCAGTTCTTC. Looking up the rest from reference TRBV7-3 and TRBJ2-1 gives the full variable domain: GAGVSQTPSNKVTEKGKYVELRCDPISGHTALYWYRQSLGQGPEFLIYFQGTGAADDSGLPNDRFFAVRPEGSVSTLKIQRTERGDSAVYLCASSLVGGGENNEQFFGPGTRLTVL.

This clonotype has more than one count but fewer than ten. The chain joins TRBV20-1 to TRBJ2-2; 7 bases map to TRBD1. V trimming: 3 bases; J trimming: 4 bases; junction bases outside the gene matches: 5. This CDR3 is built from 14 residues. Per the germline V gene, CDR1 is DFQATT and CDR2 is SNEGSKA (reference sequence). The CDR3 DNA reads TGCAGTGCTAGGAACAGGGGATTCACCGGGGAGCTGTTTTTT. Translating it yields CSARNRGFTGELFF.

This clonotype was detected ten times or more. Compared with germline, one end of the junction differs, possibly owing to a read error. The CDR3 nucleotides read TGTGCCAGCAGCTCCCAGGGGGGCACAGATACGCAGTATTTT. Residues: CASSSQGGTDTQYF. V usage is TRBV5-1 and J usage is TRBJ2-3, with 7 nucleotides matching TRBD1. CDR1 and CDR2 (germline): SGHRS, YFSETQ. The CDR3 has 14 residues.

The CDR3 spells CASSKMGKDRFHYEQYV. The CDR3 nucleotides read TGTGCCAGCAGCAAAATGGGTAAGGACAGGTTCCACTACGAGCAGTACGTC. J is TRBJ2-7 and V is TRBV21-1; the table's D gene call, TRBD1, was not cross checked with the DNA. TRBV21-1 is a documented pseudogene. The CDR3 totals 17 residues.

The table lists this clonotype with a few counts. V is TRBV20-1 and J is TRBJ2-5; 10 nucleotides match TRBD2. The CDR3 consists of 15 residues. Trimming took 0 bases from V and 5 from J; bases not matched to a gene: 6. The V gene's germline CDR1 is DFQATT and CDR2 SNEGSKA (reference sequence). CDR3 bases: TGCAGTGCTAGAGAGCTAGCGGGGGCCCGGGAGACCCAGTACTTC. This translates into CSARELAGARETQYF.

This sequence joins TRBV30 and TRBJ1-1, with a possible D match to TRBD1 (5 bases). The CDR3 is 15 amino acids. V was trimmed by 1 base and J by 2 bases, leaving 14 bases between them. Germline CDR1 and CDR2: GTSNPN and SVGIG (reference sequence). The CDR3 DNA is TGTGCCTGGAGTGAGCTCGGACAACTCAACACTGAAGCTTTCTTT. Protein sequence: CAWSELGQLNTEAFF.

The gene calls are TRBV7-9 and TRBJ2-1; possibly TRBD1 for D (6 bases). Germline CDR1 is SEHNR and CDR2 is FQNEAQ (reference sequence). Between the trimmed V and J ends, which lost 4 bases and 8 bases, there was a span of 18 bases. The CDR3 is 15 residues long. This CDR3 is CASSSTGTMVDEQFF. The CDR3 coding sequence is TGTGCCAGCAGCTCAACCGGGACAATGGTCGATGAGCAGTTCTTC.

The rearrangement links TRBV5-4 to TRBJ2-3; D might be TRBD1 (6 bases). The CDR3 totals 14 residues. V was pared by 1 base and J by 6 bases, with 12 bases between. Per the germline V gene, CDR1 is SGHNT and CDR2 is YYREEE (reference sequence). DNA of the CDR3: TGTGCCAGCAGCTTGACCGGACAGATTGATACGCAGTATTTT. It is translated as CASSLTGQIDTQYF.

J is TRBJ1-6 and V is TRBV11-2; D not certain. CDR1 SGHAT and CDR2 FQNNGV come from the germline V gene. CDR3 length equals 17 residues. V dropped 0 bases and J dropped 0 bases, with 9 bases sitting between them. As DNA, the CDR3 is TGTGCCAGCAGCTTAGAGGTCAGGATCTCCTATAATTCACCCCTCCACTTT. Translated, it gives CASSLEVRISYNSPLHF.

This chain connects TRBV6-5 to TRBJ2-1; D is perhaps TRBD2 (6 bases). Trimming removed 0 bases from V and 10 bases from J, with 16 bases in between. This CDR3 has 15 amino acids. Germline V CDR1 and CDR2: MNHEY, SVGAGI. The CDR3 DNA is TGTGCCAGCAGTTACTCCTCTCCCCGCGGAGGGGAGCAGTTCTTC. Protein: CASSYSSPRGGEQFF.

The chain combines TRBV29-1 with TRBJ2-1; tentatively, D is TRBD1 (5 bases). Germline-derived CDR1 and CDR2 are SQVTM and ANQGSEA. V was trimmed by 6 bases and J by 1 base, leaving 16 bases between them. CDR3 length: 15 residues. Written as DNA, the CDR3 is TGCAGCGTCGCCAAGATTGACAGTTCCTACAATGAGCAGTTCTTC. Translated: CSVAKIDSSYNEQFF.

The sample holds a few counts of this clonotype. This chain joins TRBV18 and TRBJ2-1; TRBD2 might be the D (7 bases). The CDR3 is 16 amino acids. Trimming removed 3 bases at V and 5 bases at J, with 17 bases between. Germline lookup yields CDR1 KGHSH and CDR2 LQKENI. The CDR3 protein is CASSPPVRGAHNEQFF. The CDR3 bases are TGTGCCAGCTCACCCCCGGTACGGGGGGCCCACAATGAGCAGTTCTTC.

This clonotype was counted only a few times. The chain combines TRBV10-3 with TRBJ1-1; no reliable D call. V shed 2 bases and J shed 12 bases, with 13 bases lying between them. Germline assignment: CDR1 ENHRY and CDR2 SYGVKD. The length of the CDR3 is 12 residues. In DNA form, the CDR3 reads TGTGCCATCAGTGAGAGGGAGGAGGAGACTTTCTTT. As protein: CAISEREEETFF.

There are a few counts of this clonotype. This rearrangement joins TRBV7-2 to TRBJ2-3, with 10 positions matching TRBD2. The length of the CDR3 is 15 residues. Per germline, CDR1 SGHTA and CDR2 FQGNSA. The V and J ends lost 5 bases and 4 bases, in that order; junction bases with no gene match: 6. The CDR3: CASSPSGGRADTQYF. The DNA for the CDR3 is TGTGCCAGCAGCCCTAGCGGGGGTAGGGCAGATACGCAGTATTTT.

The CDR3: CSVGLASSYEQYF. As DNA, the CDR3 is TGCAGCGTTGGACTAGCGAGCTCCTACGAGCAGTACTTC. The chain employs TRBV29-1 and TRBJ2-7; 8 bases are shared with TRBD2. CDR1 and CDR2 (germline): SQVTM, ANQGSEA. The V segment lost 4 bases and the J segment 0 bases; nucleotides outside the gene matches: 2. This CDR3 is 13 amino acids long.